This record concerns one TCR beta chain sequence. The target antigen is unknown. V lost 3 bases and J 2 bases, leaving 10 bases between the germline ends. CDR1 is KGHSH, CDR2 LQKENI, per germline. This CDR3 is 14 amino acids long. The data originate from a study of beta chain features in type 1 diabetes. Study-wide results and caveats: Naive, central memory and regulatory TCRB repertoires appeared more similar among patients than healthy donors. TCRB CDR3s were moderately but significantly shorter in Type 1 diabetes patients in all four CD4+ subsets.

Expressed TCRB transcripts were sequenced because the isolated RNA had all been reverse transcribed beforehand. There were 3.5 million to 4.5 million reads on average in the naive, central memory and regulatory T cell samples. The assay was immunoSEQ multiplex PCR, and TCRdb's table has in-frame clones only and misses some. Among around 330,000 clones listed, approximately 10% were seen once. V usage is TRBV18 and J usage is TRBJ2-5; D call uncertain. Input material: naive CD4+ T cells from blood. This sequence was found in a woman aged 25 to 45 in good health. The chain's CDR3 is CASSPQSQQETQYF. CDR3 bases: TGTGCCAGCTCACCCCAGTCACAACAAGAGACCCAGTACTTC.